The TCR beta chain under discussion was sequenced for a study of vaccination effects on CD4 cells after COVID-19. Using viral peptide pools, the ViraFEST assay grew out antigen-specific CD4+ T cells prior to sequencing. Subsequent to roughly 10 days of culture, CD4+ T cells were isolated. Two-dose vaccination with either BNT162b2 or mRNA-1273 was given to the participants. Trimming took 3 bases from V and 4 from J; bases not matched to a gene: 12. Germline CDR1 reads LGHDT; CDR2 reads YNNKEL (reference sequence). This CDR3 has 17 amino acids. TCRdb's copy holds only in-frame clones and misses some; the assay was immunoSEQ multiplex PCR. This repertoire shows 20,000 to 25,000 clones, 69% found once; its top ten account for about 8%. Regarding the study as a whole: Infection-derived and vaccine-derived clones contracted markedly late after vaccination.

This clone is labeled as medium-sized. Its antigen is unidentified. The TCR was taken from a human donor who received a COVID-19 vaccine. This chain links TRBV3-1 (or the pseudogene TRBV3-2) with TRBJ2-5; 9 bases align to TRBD2. This material consisted of CD4+ T cells from PBMCs cultured with SARS-CoV-2 spike peptides, taken after COVID-19 vaccination. The CDR3 is CASSQYGSGSSLETQYF. In DNA, the CDR3 is TGTGCCAGCAGCCAGTACGGTAGCGGGAGTTCCCTAGAGACCCAGTACTTC.